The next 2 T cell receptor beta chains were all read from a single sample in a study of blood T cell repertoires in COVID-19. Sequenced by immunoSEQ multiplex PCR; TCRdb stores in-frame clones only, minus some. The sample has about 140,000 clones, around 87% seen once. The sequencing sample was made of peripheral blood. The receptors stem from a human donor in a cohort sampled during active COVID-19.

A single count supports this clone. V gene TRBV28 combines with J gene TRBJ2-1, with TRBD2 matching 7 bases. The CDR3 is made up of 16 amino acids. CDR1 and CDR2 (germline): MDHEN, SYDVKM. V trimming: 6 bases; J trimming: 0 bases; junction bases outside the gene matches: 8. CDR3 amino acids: CASSFSGSSSYNEQFF. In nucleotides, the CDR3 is TGTGCCAGCAGCTTTAGCGGGTCCAGCTCCTACAATGAGCAGTTCTTC.

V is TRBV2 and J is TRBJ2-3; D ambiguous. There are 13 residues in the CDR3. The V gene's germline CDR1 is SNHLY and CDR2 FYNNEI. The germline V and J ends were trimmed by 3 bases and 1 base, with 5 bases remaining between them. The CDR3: CASSDEGTDTQYF. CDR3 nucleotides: TGTGCCAGCAGTGATGAGGGCACAGATACGCAGTATTTT.